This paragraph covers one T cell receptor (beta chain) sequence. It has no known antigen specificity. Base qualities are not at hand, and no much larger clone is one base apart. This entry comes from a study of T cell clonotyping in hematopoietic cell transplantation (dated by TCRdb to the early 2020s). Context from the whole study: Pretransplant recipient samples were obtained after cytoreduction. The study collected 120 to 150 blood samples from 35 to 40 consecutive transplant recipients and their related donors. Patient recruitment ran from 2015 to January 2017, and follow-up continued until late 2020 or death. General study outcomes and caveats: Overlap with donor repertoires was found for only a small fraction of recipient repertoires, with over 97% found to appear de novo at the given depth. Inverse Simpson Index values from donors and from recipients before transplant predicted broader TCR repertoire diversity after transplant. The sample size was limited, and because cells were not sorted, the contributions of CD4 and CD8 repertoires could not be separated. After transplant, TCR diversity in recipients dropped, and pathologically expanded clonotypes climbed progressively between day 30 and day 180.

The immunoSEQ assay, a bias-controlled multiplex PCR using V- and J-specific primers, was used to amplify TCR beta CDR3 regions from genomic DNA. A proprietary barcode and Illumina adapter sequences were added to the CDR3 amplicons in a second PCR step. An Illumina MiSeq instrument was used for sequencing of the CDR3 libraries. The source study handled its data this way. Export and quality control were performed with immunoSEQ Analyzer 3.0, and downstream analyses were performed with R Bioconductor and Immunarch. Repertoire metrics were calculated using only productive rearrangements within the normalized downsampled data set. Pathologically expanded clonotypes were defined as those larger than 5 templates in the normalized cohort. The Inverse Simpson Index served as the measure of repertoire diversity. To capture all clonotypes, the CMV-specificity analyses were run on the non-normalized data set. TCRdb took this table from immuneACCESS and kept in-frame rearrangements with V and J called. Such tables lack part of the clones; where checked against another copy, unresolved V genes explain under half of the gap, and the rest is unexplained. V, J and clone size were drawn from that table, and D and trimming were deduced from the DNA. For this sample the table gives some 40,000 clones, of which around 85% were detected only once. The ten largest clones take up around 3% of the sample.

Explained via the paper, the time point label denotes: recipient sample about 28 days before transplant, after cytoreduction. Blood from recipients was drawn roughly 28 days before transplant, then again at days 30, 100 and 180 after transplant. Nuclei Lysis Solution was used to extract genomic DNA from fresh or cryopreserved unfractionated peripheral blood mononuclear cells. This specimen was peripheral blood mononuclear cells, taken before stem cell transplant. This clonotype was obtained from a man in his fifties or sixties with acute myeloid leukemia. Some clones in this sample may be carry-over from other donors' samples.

This receptor has the CDR3 CASSLVRGNTEAFF. The base sequence is TGTGCCAGCAGTTTAGTAAGGGGGAACACTGAAGCTTTCTTT. This chain is built from TRBV28 and TRBJ1-1; TRBD1 might be the D gene, on 5 matching bases. The junction carries 8 bases between V and J, which are trimmed by 2 bases and 1 base respectively. Taken from the germline V gene, the CDR1 and CDR2 loops are MDHEN and SYDVKM. There are 14 amino acids in the CDR3, from cysteine to phenylalanine inclusive. Only the CDR3 DNA is retained, 42 bases long and in frame from the first base.